One sample yielded the 12 T cell receptor beta chains listed below, sequenced in a study of T cell responses to AZD1222 COVID-19 vaccine. This table comes from immunoSEQ multiplex PCR, and its TCRdb copy is limited to in-frame clones, with some not included. Of roughly 140,000 clones in the sample, more than 90% were seen once. The source was peripheral blood, collected on day 0 of AZD1222 vaccination. These receptors all stem from an adult in good health.

This chain uses TRBV15 with TRBJ1-5; D is perhaps TRBD1 (5 bases). The CDR3 has 16 residues. CDR1 is LNHNV and CDR2 is YYDKDF in the germline V gene (reference sequence). V lost 3 bases and J lost 1, with 13 bases in between. The CDR3 reads CATSRAQGASNQPQHF. CDR3 in DNA: TGTGCCACCAGCAGGGCCCAGGGCGCGAGCAATCAGCCCCAGCATTTT.

This chain uses TRBV4-1 with TRBJ1-1; TRBD1 matches 9 bases. V shed 2 bases, J shed 5 bases, and the junction held 6 bases outside the gene matches. Germline CDR1 MGHRA, CDR2 YSYEKL. The CDR3 is made up of 15 amino acids. This chain's CDR3 is CASSQPGQGRTEAFF. The CDR3 region has the DNA TGCGCCAGCAGCCAACCGGGACAGGGTAGGACTGAAGCTTTCTTT.

V gene TRBV27 combines with J gene TRBJ1-3, with 10 bases that match TRBD1. Germline-derived CDR1 and CDR2 are MNHEY and SMNVEV (reference sequence). CDR3 size: 16 residues. The trim removed 2 bases at V and 9 bases at J, leaving 10 bases unmatched. CDR3 amino acids: CASSLAAGTGDSTIYF. CDR3 sequence (DNA): TGTGCCAGCAGTTTAGCGGCCGGGACAGGGGATAGCACCATATATTTT.

This chain links TRBV30 with TRBJ2-7; 9 bases fit TRBD1. Germline V gives CDR1 GTSNPN, CDR2 SVGIG (reference sequence). The V segment lost 2 bases and the J segment 4 bases; nucleotides outside the gene matches: 6. CDR3 length equals 14 residues. DNA of the CDR3: TGTGCCTGGAGTCCCCTGGGGACAGGGTACGAGCAGTACTTC. Translated: CAWSPLGTGYEQYF.

This rearrangement joins TRBV28 to TRBJ1-2, with D uncertain. Germline lookup yields CDR1 MDHEN and CDR2 SYDVKM. The CDR3 has 16 residues. Trimming removed 1 base at V and 4 bases at J, with 16 bases between. CDR3 amino acids: CASSLLGTLWGYGYTF. The CDR3 DNA follows: TGTGCCAGCAGTTTATTGGGAACATTGTGGGGCTATGGCTACACCTTC.

The chain carries TRBV5-1 and TRBJ1-2, with a tentative D call TRBD1 (5 bases). This CDR3 spans 13 amino acids. Germline values: CDR1 SGHRS, CDR2 YFSETQ. The V end was cut by 5 bases, the J end by 6 bases, with 14 bases between. The CDR3: CASSRSGKDGYTF. The CDR3, as DNA: TGCGCCAGCAGTCGATCAGGGAAGGATGGCTACACCTTC.

The chain uses TRBV9 and TRBJ2-5; TRBD1 or TRBD2 may be the D gene (6 bases each). The CDR3 extends over 15 amino acids. Per the germline V gene, CDR1 is SGDLS and CDR2 is YYNGEE. Between the trimmed V and J ends, which lost 0 bases and 10 bases, there was a span of 19 bases. CDR3 in amino acids: CASSVELAPEGGQYF. The CDR3 region has the DNA TGTGCCAGCAGCGTAGAACTAGCCCCTGAAGGGGGCCAGTACTTC.

The chain employs TRBV18 and TRBJ1-1; the D is unclear. V gave up 3 bases and J gave up 4 bases, with 9 bases separating them. The CDR3 spans 13 residues. Germline CDR1 and CDR2: KGHSH and LQKENI. The CDR3 nucleotides read TGTGCCAGCTCACCCCCCTCCAGCACTGAAGCTTTCTTT. Amino acid sequence: CASSPPSSTEAFF.

This chain connects TRBV2 to TRBJ1-2; a weak D match, TRBD1 (5 bases). CDR1 and CDR2 from the germline V gene are SNHLY and FYNNEI. The CDR3 sequence is 15 residues long. Deletions cut 2 bases from V and 6 bases from J, with 16 bases between. The CDR3 sequence is CASSERGQGGDGYTF. CDR3 DNA sequence: TGTGCCAGCAGTGAACGTGGGCAGGGAGGGGATGGCTACACCTTC.

The rearrangement joins TRBV18 to TRBJ1-2, with a possible D match to TRBD1 (5 bases). Germline V gene sequence: CDR1 KGHSH, CDR2 LQKENI. The germline V and J ends were trimmed by 3 bases and 2 bases, with 13 bases remaining between them. The CDR3 spans 15 residues. The CDR3, as DNA: TGTGCCAGCTCACCTCGCACAGGAAAGAACTATGGCTACACCTTC. Its protein is CASSPRTGKNYGYTF.

J is TRBJ2-1 and V is TRBV28; 13 bases agree with TRBD2. V gave up 5 bases and J gave up 8 bases; unmatched junction bases: 9. The CDR3 loop spans 16 amino acids. Germline V CDR1 and CDR2: MDHEN, SYDVKM. CDR3 sequence: CASSPLTSGRADEQFF. The CDR3 bases are TGTGCCAGCAGTCCCCTCACTAGCGGGAGGGCCGATGAGCAGTTCTTC. Combining the CDR3 with reference TRBV28 and TRBJ2-1 gives the whole variable domain DVKVTQSSRYLVKRTGEKVFLECVQDMDHENMFWYRQDPGLGLRLIYFSYDVKMKEKGDIPEGYSVSREKKERFSLILESASTNQTSMYLCASSPLTSGRADEQFFGPGTRLTVL.

This chain links TRBV5-6 with TRBJ1-4; 7 bases agree with TRBD1. The germline V gene has CDR1 SGHDT and CDR2 YYEEEE. Germline trimming cut 4 bases from V and 5 bases from J; bases unmatched to any gene: 5. The CDR3 is 14 residues long. The CDR3 coding sequence is TGTGCCAGCAGCCTGACAGGGTTGAATGAAAAACTGTTTTTT. The encoded protein is CASSLTGLNEKLFF.